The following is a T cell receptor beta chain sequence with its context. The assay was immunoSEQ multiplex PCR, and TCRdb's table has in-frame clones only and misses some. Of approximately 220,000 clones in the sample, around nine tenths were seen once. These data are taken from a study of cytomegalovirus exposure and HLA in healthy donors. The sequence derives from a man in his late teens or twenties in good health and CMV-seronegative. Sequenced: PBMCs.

For the CDR3, the DNA is TGCAGCGTCGGAGAAGGGGGCCCGAACACTGAAGCTTTCTTT. As protein: CSVGEGGPNTEAFF. This sequence joins TRBV29-1 and TRBJ1-1; TRBD1 matches 7 bases. CDR3 length: 14 amino acids. Germline-derived CDR1 and CDR2 are SQVTM and ANQGSEA. J was trimmed by 1 base and V by 6 bases; bases with no gene match: 8. Full variable domain (missing parts from reference TRBV29-1 and TRBJ1-1): SAVISQKPSRDICQRGTSLTIQCQVDSQVTMMFWYRQQPGQSLTLIATANQGSEATYESGFVIDKFPISRPNLTFSTLTVSNMSPEDSSIYLCSVGEGGPNTEAFFGQGTRLTVV.